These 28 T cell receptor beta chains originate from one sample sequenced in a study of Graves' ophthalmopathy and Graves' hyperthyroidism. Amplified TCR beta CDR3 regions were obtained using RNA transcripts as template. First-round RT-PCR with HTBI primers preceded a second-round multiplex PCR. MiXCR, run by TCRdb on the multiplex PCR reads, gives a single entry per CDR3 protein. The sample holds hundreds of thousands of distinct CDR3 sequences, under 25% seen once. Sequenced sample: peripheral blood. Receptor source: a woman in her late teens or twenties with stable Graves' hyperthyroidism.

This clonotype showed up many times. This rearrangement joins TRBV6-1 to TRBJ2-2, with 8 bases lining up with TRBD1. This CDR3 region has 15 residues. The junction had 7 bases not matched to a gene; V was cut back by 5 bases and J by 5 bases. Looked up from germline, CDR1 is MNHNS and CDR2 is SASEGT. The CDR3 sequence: CASSKRTGMTGELFF. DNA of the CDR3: TGTGCCAGCAGTAAACGGACAGGGATGACCGGGGAGCTGTTTTTT.

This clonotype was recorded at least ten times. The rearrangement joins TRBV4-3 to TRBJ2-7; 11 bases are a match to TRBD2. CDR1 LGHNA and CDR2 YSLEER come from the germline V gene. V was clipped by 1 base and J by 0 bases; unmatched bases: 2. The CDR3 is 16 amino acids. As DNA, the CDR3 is TGCGCCAGCAGCCAAGCCGGGACTAGCGGCTCCTACGAGCAGTACTTC. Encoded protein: CASSQAGTSGSYEQYF.

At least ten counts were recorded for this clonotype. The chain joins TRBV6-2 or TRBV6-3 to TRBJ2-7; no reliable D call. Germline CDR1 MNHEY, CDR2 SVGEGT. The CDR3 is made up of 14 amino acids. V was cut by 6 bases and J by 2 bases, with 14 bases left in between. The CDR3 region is CASSPRVRPYEQYF. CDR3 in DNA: TGTGCCAGCAGCCCCCGGGTCAGACCCTACGAGCAGTACTTC.

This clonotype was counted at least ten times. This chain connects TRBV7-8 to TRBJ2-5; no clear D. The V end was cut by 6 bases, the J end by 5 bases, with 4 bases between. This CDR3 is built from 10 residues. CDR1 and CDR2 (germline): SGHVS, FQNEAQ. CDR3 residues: CASSLETQYF. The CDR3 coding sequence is TGTGCCAGCAGTTTGGAGACCCAGTACTTC.

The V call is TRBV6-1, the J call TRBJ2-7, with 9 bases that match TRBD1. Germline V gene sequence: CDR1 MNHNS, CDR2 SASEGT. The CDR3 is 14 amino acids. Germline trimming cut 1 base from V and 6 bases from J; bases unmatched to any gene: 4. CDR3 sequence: CASSEVQGAVEQYF. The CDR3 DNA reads TGTGCCAGCAGTGAAGTACAGGGGGCGGTCGAGCAGTACTTC.

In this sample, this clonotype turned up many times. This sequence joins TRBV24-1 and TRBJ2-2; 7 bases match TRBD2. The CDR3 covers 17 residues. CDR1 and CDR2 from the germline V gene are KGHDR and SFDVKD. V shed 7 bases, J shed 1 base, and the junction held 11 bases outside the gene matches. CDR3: CATSDEAGAGNTGELFF. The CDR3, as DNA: TGTGCCACCAGCGACGAGGCGGGAGCAGGGAACACCGGGGAGCTGTTTTTT.

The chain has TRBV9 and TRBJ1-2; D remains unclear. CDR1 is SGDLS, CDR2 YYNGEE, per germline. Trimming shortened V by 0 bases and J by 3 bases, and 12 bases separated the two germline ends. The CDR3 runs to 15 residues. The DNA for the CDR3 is TGTGCCAGCAGCGTAGCAGAGGCAGCTGACTATGGCTACACCTTC. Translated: CASSVAEAADYGYTF.

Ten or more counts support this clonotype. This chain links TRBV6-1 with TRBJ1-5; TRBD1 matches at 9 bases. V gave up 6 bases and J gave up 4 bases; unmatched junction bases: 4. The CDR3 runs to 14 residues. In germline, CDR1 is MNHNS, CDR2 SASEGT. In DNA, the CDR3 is TGTGCCAGCAGCGCGACAGGGGGAAATCAGCCCCAGCATTTT. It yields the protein CASSATGGNQPQHF.

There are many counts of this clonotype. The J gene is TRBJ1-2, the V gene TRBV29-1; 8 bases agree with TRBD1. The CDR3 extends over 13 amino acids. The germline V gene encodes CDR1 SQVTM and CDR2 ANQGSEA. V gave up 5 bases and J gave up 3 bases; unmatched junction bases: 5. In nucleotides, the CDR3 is TGCAGCGTTCCCCCAGGGGGCGACTATGGCTACACCTTC. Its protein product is CSVPPGGDYGYTF.

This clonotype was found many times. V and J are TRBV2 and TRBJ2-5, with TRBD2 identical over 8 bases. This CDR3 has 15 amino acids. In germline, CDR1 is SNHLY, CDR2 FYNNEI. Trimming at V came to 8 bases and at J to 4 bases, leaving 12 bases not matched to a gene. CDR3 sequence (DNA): TGTGCCAGCGGAGTCTCCAGCGGGAGTGGAGAGACCCAGTACTTC. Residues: CASGVSSGSGETQYF.

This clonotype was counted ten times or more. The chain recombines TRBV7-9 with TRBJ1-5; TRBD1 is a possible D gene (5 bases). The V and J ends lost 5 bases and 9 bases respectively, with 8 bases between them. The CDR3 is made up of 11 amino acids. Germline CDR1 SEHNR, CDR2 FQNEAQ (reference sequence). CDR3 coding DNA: TGTGCCAGCAGCCGCCAGGGGCCCCAGCATTTT. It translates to CASSRQGPQHF.

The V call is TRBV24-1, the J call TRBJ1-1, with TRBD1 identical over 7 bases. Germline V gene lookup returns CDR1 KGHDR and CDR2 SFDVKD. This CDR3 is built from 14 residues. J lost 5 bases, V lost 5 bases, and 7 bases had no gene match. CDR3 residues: CATSGQGGRTEAFF. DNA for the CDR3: TGTGCCACCAGTGGCCAGGGGGGACGGACTGAAGCTTTCTTT.

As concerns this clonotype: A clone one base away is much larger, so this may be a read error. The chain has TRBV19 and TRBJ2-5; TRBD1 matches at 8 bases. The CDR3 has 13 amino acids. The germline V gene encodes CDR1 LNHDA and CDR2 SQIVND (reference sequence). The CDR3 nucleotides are TGTGCCAGTAGTATCGACAGGGGAGAGACCAAGTACTTC. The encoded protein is CASSIDRGETKYF. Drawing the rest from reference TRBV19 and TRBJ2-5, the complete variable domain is DGGITQSPKYLFRKEGQNVTLSCEQNLNHDAMYWYRQDPGQGLRLIYYSQIVNDFQKGDIAEGYSVSREKKESFPLTVTSAQKNPTAFYLCASSIDRGETKYFGPGTRLLVL.

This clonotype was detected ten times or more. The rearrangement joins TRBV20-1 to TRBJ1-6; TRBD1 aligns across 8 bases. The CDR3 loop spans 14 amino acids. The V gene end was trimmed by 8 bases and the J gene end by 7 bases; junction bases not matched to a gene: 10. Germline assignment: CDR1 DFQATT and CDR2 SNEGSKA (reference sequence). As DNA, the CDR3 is TGCAGTCCCTCGACAGGGGAGGAAAATTCACCCCTCCACTTT. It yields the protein CSPSTGEENSPLHF.

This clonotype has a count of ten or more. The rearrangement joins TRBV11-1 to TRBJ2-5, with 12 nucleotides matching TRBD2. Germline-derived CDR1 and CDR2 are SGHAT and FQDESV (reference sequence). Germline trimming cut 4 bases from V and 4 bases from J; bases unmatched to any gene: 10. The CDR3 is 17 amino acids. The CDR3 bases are TGTGCCAGCAGCTACGGGACTAGCGGGCTCCAGGGAGAGACCCAGTACTTC. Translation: CASSYGTSGLQGETQYF.

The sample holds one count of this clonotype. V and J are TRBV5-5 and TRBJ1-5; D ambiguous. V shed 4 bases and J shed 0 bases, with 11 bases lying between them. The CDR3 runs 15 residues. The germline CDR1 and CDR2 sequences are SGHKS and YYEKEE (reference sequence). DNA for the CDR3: TGTGCCAGCAGCCGCAGAGCCCTTAGCAATCAGCCCCAGCATTTT. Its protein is CASSRRALSNQPQHF.

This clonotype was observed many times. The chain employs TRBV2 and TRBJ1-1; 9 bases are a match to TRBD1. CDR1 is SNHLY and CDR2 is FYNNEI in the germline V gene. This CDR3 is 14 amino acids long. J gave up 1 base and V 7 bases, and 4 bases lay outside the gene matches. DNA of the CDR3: TGTGCCAGCATTACGGACAGGGGGAACACTGAAGCTTTCTTT. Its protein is CASITDRGNTEAFF.

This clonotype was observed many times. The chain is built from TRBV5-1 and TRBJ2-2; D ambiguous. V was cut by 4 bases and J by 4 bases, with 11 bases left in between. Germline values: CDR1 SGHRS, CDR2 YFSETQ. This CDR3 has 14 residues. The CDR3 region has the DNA TGCGCCAGCAGCATTGGGCAGGCCACCGGGGAGCTGTTTTTT. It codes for CASSIGQATGELFF.

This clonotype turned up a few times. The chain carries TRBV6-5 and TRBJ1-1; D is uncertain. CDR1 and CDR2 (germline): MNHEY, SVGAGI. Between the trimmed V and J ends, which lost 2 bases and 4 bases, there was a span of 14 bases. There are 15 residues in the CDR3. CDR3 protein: CASSYGRDGPTEAFF. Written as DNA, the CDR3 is TGTGCCAGCAGTTACGGACGGGATGGGCCCACTGAAGCTTTCTTT.

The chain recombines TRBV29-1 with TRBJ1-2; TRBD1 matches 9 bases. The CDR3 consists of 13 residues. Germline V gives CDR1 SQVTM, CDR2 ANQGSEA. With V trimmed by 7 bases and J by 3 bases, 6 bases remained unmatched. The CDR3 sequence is CSGRDRDDYGYTF. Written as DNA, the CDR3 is TGCAGCGGCCGGGACAGGGATGACTATGGCTACACCTTC.

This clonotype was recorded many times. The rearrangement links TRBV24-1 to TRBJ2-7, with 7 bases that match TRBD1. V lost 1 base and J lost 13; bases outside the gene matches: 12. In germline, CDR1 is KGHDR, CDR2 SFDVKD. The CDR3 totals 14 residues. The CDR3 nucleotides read TGTGCCACCAGTGATTTCAGGTTCCAGGGGGAGCGATACTTC. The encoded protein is CATSDFRFQGERYF.

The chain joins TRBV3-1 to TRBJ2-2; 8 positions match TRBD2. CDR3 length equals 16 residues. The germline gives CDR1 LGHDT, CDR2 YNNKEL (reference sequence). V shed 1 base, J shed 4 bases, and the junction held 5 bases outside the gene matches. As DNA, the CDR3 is TGTGCCAGCAGCCAAGTCGCGGGAGGACTCACCGGGGAGCTGTTTTTT. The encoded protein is CASSQVAGGLTGELFF.

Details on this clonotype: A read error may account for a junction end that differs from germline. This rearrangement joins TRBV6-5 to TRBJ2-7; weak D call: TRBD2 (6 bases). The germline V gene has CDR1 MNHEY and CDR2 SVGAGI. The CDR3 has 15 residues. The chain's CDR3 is CANSSGTEKPYEQYF. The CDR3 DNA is TGTGCCAACAGTTCAGGGACTGAAAAGCCCTACGAGCAGTACTTC.

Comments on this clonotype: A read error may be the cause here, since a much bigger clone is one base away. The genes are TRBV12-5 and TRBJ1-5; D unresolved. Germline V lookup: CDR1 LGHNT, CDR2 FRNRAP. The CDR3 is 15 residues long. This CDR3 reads CASAPGPSGNHPQHF. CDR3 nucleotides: TGTGCTAGTGCCCCCGGGCCATCAGGAAATCATCCCCAGCATTTT.

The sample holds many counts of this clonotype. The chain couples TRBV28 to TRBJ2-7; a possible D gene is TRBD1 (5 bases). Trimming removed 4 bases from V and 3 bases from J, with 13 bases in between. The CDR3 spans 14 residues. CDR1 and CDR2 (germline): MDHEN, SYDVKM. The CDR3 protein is CASSSSGSFYEQYF. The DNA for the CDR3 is TGTGCCAGCAGTTCATCAGGGTCTTTCTACGAGCAGTACTTC.

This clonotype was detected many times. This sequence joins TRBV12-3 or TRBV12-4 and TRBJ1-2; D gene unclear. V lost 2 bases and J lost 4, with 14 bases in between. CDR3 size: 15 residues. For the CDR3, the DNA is TGTGCCAGCAGTTTAAGAAGTTCCAGGTTCTATGGCTACACCTTC. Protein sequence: CASSLRSSRFYGYTF.

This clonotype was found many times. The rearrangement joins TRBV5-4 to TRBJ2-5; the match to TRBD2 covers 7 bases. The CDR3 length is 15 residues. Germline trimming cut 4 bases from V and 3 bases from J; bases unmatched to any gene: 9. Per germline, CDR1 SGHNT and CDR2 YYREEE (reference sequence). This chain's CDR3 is CASSNPRSGEETQYF. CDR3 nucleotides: TGTGCCAGCAGCAACCCGAGAAGCGGGGAAGAGACCCAGTACTTC.

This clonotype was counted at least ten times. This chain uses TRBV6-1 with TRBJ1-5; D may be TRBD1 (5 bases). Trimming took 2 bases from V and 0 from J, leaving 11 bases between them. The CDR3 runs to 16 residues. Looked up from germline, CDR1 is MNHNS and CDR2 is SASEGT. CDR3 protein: CASSEKTAYSNQPQHF. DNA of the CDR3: TGTGCCAGCAGTGAAAAGACAGCGTATAGCAATCAGCCCCAGCATTTT.